This paragraph covers one T cell receptor (beta chain) sequence. In the original workflow: Reference gene primers were amplified, and this amplification served to estimate nucleated cell counts. The data were produced by immunoSEQ multiplex PCR, yet TCRdb's version contains in-frame clones alone and is incomplete. V, J and clone size derive from that table, while D and trimming were established from the DNA sequence. The sample lists 130,000 or so clones; 82% were seen once. The source of the sample is a study of blood T cell repertoires in COVID-19. As for the study in general: The origin of the acute and convalescent COVID-19 samples was the United States, Italy and Spain. PBMCs, B-cell-depleted T cells, or T cells provided the cDNA or gDNA that made up the material.

V dropped 4 bases and J dropped 5 bases, with 12 bases sitting between them. The germline gives CDR1 LGHDT, CDR2 YNNKEL (reference sequence). The CDR3 is made up of 13 amino acids. The rearrangement uses TRBV3-1 (or the pseudogene TRBV3-2) and TRBJ2-7; TRBD2 might be the D (6 bases). The sample consisted of peripheral blood. The clonotype originates from a human donor in a cohort sampled during active COVID-19. The CDR3 region has the DNA TGTGCCAGCAGCCTTCGACTAGGGCACGAGCAGTACTTC. This codes for CASSLRLGHEQYF.